One sample yielded the 17 T cell receptor beta chains listed below, sequenced in a study of cytomegalovirus exposure and HLA in healthy donors. In the PCR, 60 Vbeta and 13 Jbeta primers were used. The repertoire was sequenced with immunoSEQ multiplex PCR; TCRdb's copy has only in-frame clones and lacks some. Altogether approximately 170,000 clones are present, roughly 80% being singletons, with the ten largest covering about 2.4%. The sequenced sample was PBMCs. These receptors originate from a male donor in good health and CMV-seronegative.

The gene calls are TRBV6-1 and TRBJ2-7, with a weak D call TRBD2 (6 bases). Deletions cut 6 bases from V and 3 bases from J, with 12 bases between. This CDR3 comprises 13 residues. Germline V gene sequence: CDR1 MNHNS, CDR2 SASEGT. CDR3 sequence reads: CASRPGSGYEQYF. CDR3 DNA: TGTGCCAGCAGGCCCGGGAGTGGCTACGAGCAGTACTTC.

V and J are TRBV5-1 and TRBJ2-2; TRBD1 matches 10 bases. The CDR3 loop spans 19 amino acids. CDR1 and CDR2 from the germline V gene are SGHRS and YFSETQ. V shed 5 bases, J shed 3 bases, and the junction held 16 bases outside the gene matches. This CDR3 is CASRYGTGVSPRDTGELFF. The CDR3 coding sequence is TGCGCCAGCAGGTACGGGACAGGGGTTTCGCCAAGGGACACCGGGGAGCTGTTTTTT.

This clone has more than one count but fewer than ten. The chain joins TRBV29-1 to TRBJ1-4, with a possible D match to TRBD1 (5 bases). V was cut by 6 bases and J by 4 bases, with 12 bases left in between. Germline-derived CDR1 and CDR2 are SQVTM and ANQGSEA. The CDR3 consists of 13 residues. The chain's CDR3 is CSVAGGINEKLFF. CDR3 DNA: TGCAGCGTCGCCGGGGGGATTAATGAAAAACTGTTTTTT.

The chain has TRBV6-5 and TRBJ2-3, with a weak D call TRBD2 (6 bases). The CDR3 covers 15 residues. Trimming removed 2 bases from V and 3 bases from J, with 12 bases in between. Germline CDR1 is MNHEY and CDR2 is SVGAGI. CDR3 nucleotides: TGTGCCAGCAGTTACACCGTAGCGGAAACAGATACGCAGTATTTT. This translates into CASSYTVAETDTQYF.

This clone has just a few counts. Additional DNA sequences in this sample encode the identical CDR3. The rearrangement links TRBV5-1 to TRBJ1-1; D possibly corresponds to TRBD1 (5 bases). The CDR3 extends over 15 amino acids. The V end was cut by 4 bases, the J end by 1 base, with 14 bases between. Germline-derived CDR1 and CDR2 are SGHRS and YFSETQ. The CDR3 DNA is TGCGCCAGCAGCCCGCGGGGGGGTGGGAACACTGAAGCTTTCTTT. Translation: CASSPRGGGNTEAFF.

The genes are TRBV9 and TRBJ2-2; 7 positions match TRBD2. This CDR3 is 15 amino acids long. Germline trimming cut 0 bases from V and 3 bases from J; bases unmatched to any gene: 2. Germline V gene data show CDR1 as SGDLS and CDR2 as YYNGEE. The CDR3 loop reads CASSVGRGYTGELFF. CDR3 sequence (DNA): TGTGCCAGCAGCGTAGGGCGGGGGTACACCGGGGAGCTGTTTTTT.

The rearrangement links TRBV28 to TRBJ2-1, with TRBD1 matching over 9 bases. The V segment lost 6 bases and the J segment 9 bases; nucleotides outside the gene matches: 12. The CDR3 sequence is 15 residues long. Germline CDR1 MDHEN, CDR2 SYDVKM. Here the CDR3 reads CASSPGTGSLGEQFF. In nucleotides, the CDR3 is TGTGCCAGCAGCCCCGGGACAGGGTCGCTTGGTGAGCAGTTCTTC.

This chain joins TRBV6-6 and TRBJ1-5; D is ambiguous. The CDR3 loop spans 14 amino acids. Trimming took off 0 bases at V and 7 bases at J, with 10 bases between the two ends. Germline assignment: CDR1 MNHNY and CDR2 SVGAGI (reference sequence). CDR3 sequence: CASSYSVGRQPQHF. In DNA, the CDR3 is TGTGCCAGCAGTTACTCGGTAGGGAGGCAGCCCCAGCATTTT.

V usage is TRBV19 and J usage is TRBJ2-5, with TRBD2 identical over 9 bases. CDR1 is LNHDA and CDR2 is SQIVND in the germline V gene (reference sequence). V shed 5 bases, J shed 4 bases, and the junction held 5 bases outside the gene matches. The CDR3 consists of 14 residues. CDR3 nucleotides: TGTGCCAGTAGTGCGGGAGGGCCCTCAGAGACCCAGTACTTC. It translates to CASSAGGPSETQYF.

This sequence joins TRBV5-6 and TRBJ2-5; 13 bases align to TRBD2. The germline gives CDR1 SGHDT, CDR2 YYEEEE. J gave up 4 bases and V 1 base, and 4 bases lay outside the gene matches. The CDR3 has 16 amino acids. CDR3 nucleotides: TGTGCCAGCAGCTTGACTAGCGGGGGGGGAACAGAGACCCAGTACTTC. Amino acids: CASSLTSGGGTETQYF.

The V and J genes are TRBV29-1 and TRBJ2-7; 7 bases match TRBD1. Germline assignment: CDR1 SQVTM and CDR2 ANQGSEA. The CDR3 is 14 amino acids. J was trimmed by 3 bases and V by 0 bases; bases with no gene match: 5. This chain's CDR3 is CSVEETGKLYEQYF. The CDR3 coding sequence is TGCAGCGTTGAAGAGACAGGGAAGCTCTACGAGCAGTACTTC.

The chain carries TRBV29-1 and TRBJ1-5, with TRBD1 as a possible D gene (5 bases). V was clipped by 4 bases and J by 2 bases, with 9 bases between them. CDR1 and CDR2 (germline): SQVTM, ANQGSEA. This CDR3 comprises 13 residues. This chain's CDR3 is CSVAGGGNQPQHF. The CDR3, as DNA: TGCAGCGTTGCCGGGGGAGGCAATCAGCCCCAGCATTTT. The complete variable domain, with remaining parts taken from reference TRBV29-1 and TRBJ1-5, reads SAVISQKPSRDICQRGTSLTIQCQVDSQVTMMFWYRQQPGQSLTLIATANQGSEATYESGFVIDKFPISRPNLTFSTLTVSNMSPEDSSIYLCSVAGGGNQPQHFGDGTRLSIL.

The chain carries TRBV27 and TRBJ2-6, with 9 bases aligning to TRBD1. The CDR3 covers 18 residues. Germline V gene data show CDR1 as MNHEY and CDR2 as SMNVEV (reference sequence). J lost 0 bases, V lost 1 base, and 4 bases had no gene match. The CDR3 reads CASSLFSGQGSGANVLTF. CDR3 DNA: TGTGCCAGCAGTTTATTCTCGGGACAGGGCTCTGGGGCCAACGTCCTGACTTTC.

The CDR3 is CASSRDSNYGYTF. In DNA, the CDR3 is TGTGCCAGCAGTCGTGACAGTAACTATGGCTACACCTTC. The V and J genes are TRBV6-5 and TRBJ1-2; D might be TRBD1 (5 bases). The germline gives CDR1 MNHEY, CDR2 SVGAGI. Trimming shortened V by 5 bases and J by 1 base, and 8 bases separated the two germline ends. The CDR3 runs to 13 residues.

This chain connects TRBV7-9 to TRBJ2-2, with 11 bases lining up with TRBD2. This CDR3 has 15 amino acids. Looked up from germline, CDR1 is SEHNR and CDR2 is FQNEAQ (reference sequence). V was clipped by 5 bases and J by 6 bases; unmatched bases: 5. Here the CDR3 DNA reads TGTGCCAGCAGCGCCACTAGCGGGAGTGCCGGGGAGCTGTTTTTT. Amino acid sequence: CASSATSGSAGELFF.

The chain combines TRBV28 with TRBJ1-5; D not resolved. This CDR3 contains 11 residues. In germline, CDR1 is MDHEN, CDR2 SYDVKM. With 6 bases removed from V and 9 bases from J, the gap between germline ends came to 9 bases. Here the CDR3 DNA reads TGTGCCAGCAGCCGTGCAGGGCCCCAGCATTTT. Its protein product is CASSRAGPQHF. The variable domain in full, with the rest retrieved from reference TRBV28 and TRBJ1-5, is DVKVTQSSRYLVKRTGEKVFLECVQDMDHENMFWYRQDPGLGLRLIYFSYDVKMKEKGDIPEGYSVSREKKERFSLILESASTNQTSMYLCASSRAGPQHFGDGTRLSIL.

The chain employs TRBV5-6 and TRBJ2-1, with 7 positions matching TRBD2. The CDR3 has 16 amino acids. Germline CDR1 and CDR2: SGHDT and YYEEEE. V gave up 3 bases and J gave up 7 bases; unmatched junction bases: 13. The chain's CDR3 is CASSWVGEREKNEQFF. CDR3 nucleotides: TGTGCCAGCAGCTGGGTGGGGGAGCGGGAAAAAAATGAGCAGTTCTTC.